The 19 T cell receptor beta chains given below trace back to one sample, sequenced in a study of siplizumab effects on memory and regulatory T cells. Responder and stimulator cells in the mixed lymphocyte reaction were cultured together for around six days at 37°C. These receptors' targets are unknown. TCRdb's copy holds only in-frame clones and misses some; the assay was immunoSEQ multiplex PCR. The sample includes about 14,000 clones, around 49% of them seen just once. The material sequenced was CFSE-low (dividing) CD4+ T cells sorted from an allogeneic mixed lymphocyte reaction. These TCRs come from a human donor in good health; the cells came from an allogeneic mixed lymphocyte reaction.

V and J are TRBV7-9 and TRBJ1-1, with 8 positions matching TRBD1. Germline CDR1 reads SEHNR; CDR2 reads FQNEAQ (reference sequence). This CDR3 spans 15 amino acids. The junction had 6 bases not matched to a gene; V was cut back by 5 bases and J by 1 base. The chain's CDR3 is CASSLRTGWNTEAFF. For the CDR3, the DNA is TGTGCCAGCAGCCTGCGGACAGGGTGGAACACTGAAGCTTTCTTT.

The sample holds a few counts of this clone. This chain joins TRBV7-2 and TRBJ2-5, with a possible D match to TRBD2 (5 bases). Trimming took 1 base from V and 7 from J, leaving 13 bases between them. The CDR3 is made up of 14 amino acids. CDR1 is SGHTA, CDR2 FQGNSA, per germline. CDR3 in DNA: TGTGCCAGCAGCTTAGACGGGGTGGGATCGACCCAGTACTTC. Translated: CASSLDGVGSTQYF.

This chain uses TRBV9 with TRBJ2-2; 10 nucleotides agree with TRBD2. Germline CDR1 reads SGDLS; CDR2 reads YYNGEE. The trim removed 0 bases at V and 4 bases at J, leaving 6 bases unmatched. This CDR3 has 17 residues. CDR3 residues: CASSVGSSGSITGELFF. The CDR3 DNA is TGTGCCAGCAGCGTAGGTTCTAGCGGGAGTATCACCGGGGAGCTGTTTTTT.

The chain links TRBV4-2 to TRBJ2-5; 16 nucleotides align to TRBD2. J lost 7 bases, V lost 0 bases, and 2 bases had no gene match. Germline V gene data show CDR1 as LGHNA and CDR2 as YNFKEQ. The CDR3 has 16 amino acids. The CDR3 sequence is CASSQDGTSGRATQYF. CDR3 bases: TGTGCCAGCAGCCAAGATGGGACTAGCGGGAGGGCGACCCAGTACTTC.

This clone was seen a few times. The chain employs TRBV11-2 and TRBJ2-7; 11 positions agree with TRBD1. Germline CDR1 reads SGHAT; CDR2 reads FQNNGV. The CDR3 runs 15 residues. J gave up 2 bases and V 1 base, and 1 base lay outside the gene matches. This chain's CDR3 is CASSLGTGGTYEQYF. Here the CDR3 DNA reads TGTGCCAGCAGCTTAGGGACAGGGGGCACCTACGAGCAGTACTTC.

This clone was detected a few times. The rearrangement joins TRBV2 to TRBJ2-7; D tentatively fits TRBD1 or TRBD2 (5 bases each). CDR1 is SNHLY and CDR2 is FYNNEI in the germline V gene. The V end was cut by 0 bases, the J end by 5 bases, with 14 bases between. The CDR3 runs 15 residues. DNA of the CDR3: TGTGCCAGCAGTGAAGCCCTTGGGACGTACGACGAGCAGTACTTC. Protein: CASSEALGTYDEQYF.

This clone was seen a handful of times. The chain uses TRBV7-2 and TRBJ1-3; D call uncertain. The CDR3 spans 15 residues. V lost 2 bases to trimming and J lost 4 bases, with 12 bases between them. In germline, CDR1 is SGHTA, CDR2 FQGNSA. The CDR3 loop reads CASSLSPLAGNTIYF. The CDR3 nucleotides are TGTGCCAGCAGCTTAAGCCCCCTGGCAGGAAACACCATATATTTT.

This clone is medium-sized in the sample. The chain joins TRBV4-2 to TRBJ2-3; 7 bases are a match to TRBD2. The CDR3 has 16 residues. Looked up from germline, CDR1 is LGHNA and CDR2 is YNFKEQ. Trimming removed 0 bases from V and 6 bases from J; junction bases left unmatched: 9. The CDR3 loop is CASSQDLAALGDTQYF. The CDR3 DNA is TGTGCCAGCAGCCAAGATCTAGCGGCCCTCGGTGATACGCAGTATTTT.

CDR3 region: CASRLDLNQPQHF. In nucleotides, the CDR3 is TGTGCCAGCAGACTGGACTTGAATCAGCCCCAGCATTTT. The chain uses TRBV6-6 and TRBJ1-5; D uncertain. Trimming pared 6 bases from V and 4 bases from J, leaving 10 bases between. Per the germline V gene, CDR1 is MNHNY and CDR2 is SVGAGI (reference sequence). The CDR3 covers 13 residues.

The chain is built from TRBV10-3 and TRBJ2-7, with TRBD1 identical over 7 bases. The ends lost 6 bases at V and 7 bases at J; junction bases unmatched: 12. This CDR3 contains 14 residues. Germline V gene lookup returns CDR1 ENHRY and CDR2 SYGVKD. DNA of the CDR3: TGTGCCATCAGCGCCCGACAGGGTGCTTTGGAGCAGTACTTC. It encodes CAISARQGALEQYF.

The chain couples TRBV11-2 to TRBJ1-2; D call uncertain. Germline V gene lookup returns CDR1 SGHAT and CDR2 FQNNGV. The CDR3 covers 14 residues. Trimming pared 1 base from V and 4 bases from J, leaving 10 bases between. This chain's CDR3 is CASSLVGGFYGYTF. CDR3 nucleotides: TGTGCCAGCAGCTTAGTGGGAGGGTTCTATGGCTACACCTTC.

This rearrangement joins TRBV5-1 to TRBJ2-3, with TRBD2 matching 12 bases. Germline loops: CDR1 SGHRS, CDR2 YFSETQ. The CDR3 spans 15 residues. V dropped 5 bases and J dropped 3; count of bases not matched to a gene: 4. The CDR3 spells CASSKLAGGTDTQYF. The CDR3 DNA follows: TGCGCCAGCAGTAAGCTAGCGGGAGGGACAGATACGCAGTATTTT.

V usage is TRBV4-2 and J usage is TRBJ1-2; D remains ambiguous. CDR1 and CDR2 from the germline V gene are LGHNA and YNFKEQ. With 0 bases removed from V and 8 bases from J, the gap between germline ends came to 10 bases. The length of the CDR3 is 13 residues. CDR3 sequence reads: CASSQEGEIGYTF. DNA of the CDR3: TGTGCCAGCAGCCAAGAAGGCGAAATCGGCTACACCTTC.

The chain recombines TRBV4-2 with TRBJ2-5; 10 bases are shared with TRBD2. Germline assignment: CDR1 LGHNA and CDR2 YNFKEQ. The length of the CDR3 is 16 residues. The J segment lost 5 bases and the V segment lost 0 bases, leaving 6 bases of the junction unmatched. The CDR3 region is CASSQDKRGGRETQYF. Written as DNA, the CDR3 is TGTGCCAGCAGCCAAGATAAGCGGGGGGGCCGGGAGACCCAGTACTTC.

This clone was seen just once. The CDR3 coding sequence is TGTGCCAGCAGCCAAATTATAGCGGGCGAGATCGTCTACGAGCAGTACTTC. Residues: CASSQIIAGEIVYEQYF. The gene calls are TRBV7-4 and TRBJ2-7, with 7 bases lining up with TRBD2. V was clipped by 5 bases and J by 3 bases; unmatched bases: 16. The CDR3 sequence is 17 residues long. CDR1 is SGHVT and CDR2 is SQSDAQ in the germline V gene.

A remark on this clone: The same CDR3 arises from other DNA sequences in this sample as well. The gene calls are TRBV5-1 and TRBJ2-2; TRBD2 agrees at 7 bases. Losses at the gene ends were 7 bases for V and 4 bases for J; bases not matched to a gene: 10. The CDR3 totals 15 residues. In germline, CDR1 is SGHRS, CDR2 YFSETQ. The CDR3 protein is CASSVVGGGTGELFF. CDR3 nucleotide sequence: TGCGCCAGCTCCGTGGTGGGCGGGGGCACCGGGGAGCTGTTTTTT. The entire variable domain, with the rest obtained from reference TRBV5-1 and TRBJ2-2, is as follows: KAGVTQTPRYLIKTRGQQVTLSCSPISGHRSVSWYQQTPGQGLQFLFEYFSETQRNKGNFPGRFSGRQFSNSRSEMNVSTLELGDSALYLCASSVVGGGTGELFFGEGSRLTVL.

This clone appeared a few times. DNA of the CDR3: TGTGCCAGCAGTTCAAACAGGAGGATGGGTGAGCAGTTCTTC. Translating it yields CASSSNRRMGEQFF. The V gene is TRBV27, the J gene TRBJ2-1, with D perhaps matching TRBD1 or TRBD2 (5 bases each). Germline-derived CDR1 and CDR2 are MNHEY and SMNVEV (reference sequence). The CDR3 length is 14 residues. Trimming shortened V by 4 bases and J by 9 bases, and 16 bases separated the two germline ends.

Comment on this clone: A much larger clone lies one base from this, so it may be a read error. This chain joins TRBV5-5 and TRBJ1-2; 10 bases match TRBD1. J was trimmed by 2 bases and V by 5 bases; bases with no gene match: 0. The CDR3 consists of 13 residues. The germline CDR1 and CDR2 sequences are SGHKS and YYEKEE (reference sequence). The CDR3 region is CASRGQGNYGYTF. For the CDR3, the DNA is TGTGCCAGCAGGGGACAGGGGAACTATGGCTACACCTTC.

This chain links TRBV19 with TRBJ2-2; no clear D. The CDR3 consists of 17 residues. Per the germline V gene, CDR1 is LNHDA and CDR2 is SQIVND (reference sequence). Trimming cost V 0 bases and J 2 bases, with 13 bases left between them. CDR3 sequence reads: CASSIEWLGRNTGELFF. CDR3 sequence (DNA): TGTGCCAGTAGTATAGAATGGCTGGGCCGTAACACCGGGGAGCTGTTTTTT.